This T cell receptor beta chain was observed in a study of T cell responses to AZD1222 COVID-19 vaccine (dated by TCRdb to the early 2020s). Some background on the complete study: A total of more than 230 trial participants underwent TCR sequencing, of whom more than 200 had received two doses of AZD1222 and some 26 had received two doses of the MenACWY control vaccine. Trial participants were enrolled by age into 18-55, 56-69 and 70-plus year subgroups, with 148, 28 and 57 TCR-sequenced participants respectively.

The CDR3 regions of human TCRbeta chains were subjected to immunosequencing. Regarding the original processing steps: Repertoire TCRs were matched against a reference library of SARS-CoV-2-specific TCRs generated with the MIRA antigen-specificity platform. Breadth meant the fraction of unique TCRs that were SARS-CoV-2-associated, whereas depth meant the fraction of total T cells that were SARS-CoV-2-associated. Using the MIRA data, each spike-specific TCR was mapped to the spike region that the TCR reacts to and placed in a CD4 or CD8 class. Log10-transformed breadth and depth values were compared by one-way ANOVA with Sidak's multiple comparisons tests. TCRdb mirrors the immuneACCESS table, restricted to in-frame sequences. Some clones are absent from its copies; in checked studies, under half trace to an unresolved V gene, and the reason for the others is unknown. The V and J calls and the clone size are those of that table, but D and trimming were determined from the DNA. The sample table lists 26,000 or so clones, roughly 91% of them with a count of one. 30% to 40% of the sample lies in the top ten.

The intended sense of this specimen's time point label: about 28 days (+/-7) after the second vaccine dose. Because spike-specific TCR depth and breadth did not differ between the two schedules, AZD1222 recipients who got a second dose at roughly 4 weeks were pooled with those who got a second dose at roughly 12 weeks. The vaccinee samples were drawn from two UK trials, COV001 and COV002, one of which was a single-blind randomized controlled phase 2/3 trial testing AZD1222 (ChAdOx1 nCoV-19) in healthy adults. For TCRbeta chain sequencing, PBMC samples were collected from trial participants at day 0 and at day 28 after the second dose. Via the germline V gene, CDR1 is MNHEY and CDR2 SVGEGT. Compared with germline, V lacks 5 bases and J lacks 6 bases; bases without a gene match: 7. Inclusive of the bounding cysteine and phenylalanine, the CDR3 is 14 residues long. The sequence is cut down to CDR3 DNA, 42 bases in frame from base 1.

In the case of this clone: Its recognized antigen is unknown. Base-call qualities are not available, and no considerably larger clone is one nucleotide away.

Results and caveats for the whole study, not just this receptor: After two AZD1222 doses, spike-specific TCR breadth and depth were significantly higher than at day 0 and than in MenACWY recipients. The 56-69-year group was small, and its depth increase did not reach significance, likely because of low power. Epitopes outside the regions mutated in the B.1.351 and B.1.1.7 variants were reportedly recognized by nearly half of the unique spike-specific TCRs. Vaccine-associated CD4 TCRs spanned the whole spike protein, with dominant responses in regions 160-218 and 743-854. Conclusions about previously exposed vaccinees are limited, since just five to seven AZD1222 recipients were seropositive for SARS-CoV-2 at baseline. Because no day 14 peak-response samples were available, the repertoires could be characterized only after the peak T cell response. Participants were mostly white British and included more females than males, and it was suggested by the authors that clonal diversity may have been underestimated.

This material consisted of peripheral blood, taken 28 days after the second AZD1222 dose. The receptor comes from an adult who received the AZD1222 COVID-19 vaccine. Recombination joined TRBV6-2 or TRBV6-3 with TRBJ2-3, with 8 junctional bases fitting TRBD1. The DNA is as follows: TGTGCCAGCAGTCGGACAGGGTGGGCCGATACGCAGTATTTT. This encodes CASSRTGWADTQYF.